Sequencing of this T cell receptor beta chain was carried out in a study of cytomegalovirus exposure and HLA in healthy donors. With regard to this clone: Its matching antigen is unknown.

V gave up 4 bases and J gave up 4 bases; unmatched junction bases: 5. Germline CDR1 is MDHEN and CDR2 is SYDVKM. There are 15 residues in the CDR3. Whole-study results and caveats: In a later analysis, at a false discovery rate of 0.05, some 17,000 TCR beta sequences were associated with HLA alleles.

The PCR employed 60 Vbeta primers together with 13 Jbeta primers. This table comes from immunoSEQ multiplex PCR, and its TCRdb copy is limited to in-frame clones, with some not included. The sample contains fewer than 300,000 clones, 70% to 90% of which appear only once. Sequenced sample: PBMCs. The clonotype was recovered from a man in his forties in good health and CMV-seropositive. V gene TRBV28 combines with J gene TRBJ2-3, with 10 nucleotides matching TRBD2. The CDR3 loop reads CASSYPSGSADTQYF. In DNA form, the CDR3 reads TGTGCCAGCAGTTACCCTAGCGGGAGTGCAGATACGCAGTATTTT.